The source of this T cell receptor (beta chain) is a study of T cells after yellow fever vaccination. Template switching with 5'RACE generated the TCR cDNA and added a universal primer site and UMIs. TCRdb independently ran MiXCR on the 5' RACE reads; one entry per CDR3 protein. The repertoire includes some 350,000 distinct CDR3 sequences, 8% to 10% of them detected once, and 18% sits in the top ten. The sequence derives from a man aged 18 to 29 who received the YFV17D yellow fever vaccine. The sequencing here drew on PBMCs, taken on the day of the first yellow fever vaccination.

The CDR3 region is CASSYLEVTDTQYF. DNA for the CDR3: TGTGCCAGCAGTTATCTTGAGGTCACAGATACGCAGTATTTT. The chain carries TRBV6-2 or TRBV6-3 and TRBJ2-3; D is unclear. CDR1 is MNHEY and CDR2 is SVGEGT in the germline V gene. Deletions cut 3 bases from V and 2 bases from J, with 9 bases between. This CDR3 spans 14 amino acids.